These 11 T cell receptor beta chains were all obtained from the same sample, sequenced in a study of blood T cell repertoires in COVID-19. The protocol was immunoSEQ multiplex PCR, while the TCRdb copy is restricted to in-frame clones and leaves out a portion. The sample has about 88,000 clones; roughly 86% are singletons. Sequencing input: peripheral blood. The receptors were sampled from a human donor in a cohort sampled during active COVID-19.

This sequence joins TRBV29-1 and TRBJ2-2; TRBD1 aligns across 9 bases. CDR1 is SQVTM and CDR2 is ANQGSEA in the germline V gene. CDR3 length: 14 residues. The J segment lost 3 bases and the V segment lost 6 bases, leaving 5 bases of the junction unmatched. The CDR3 reads CSVATGGYTGELFF. In nucleotides, the CDR3 is TGCAGCGTAGCAACAGGGGGCTACACCGGGGAGCTGTTTTTT.

This clone appeared many times. CDR3 in amino acids: CASSLEGAANEQFF. CDR3 nucleotides: TGTGCCAGCAGCTTAGAAGGGGCGGCCAATGAGCAGTTCTTC. The J gene is TRBJ2-1, the V gene TRBV11-3, with D perhaps TRBD1 (5 bases). Deletions cut 0 bases from V and 6 bases from J, with 9 bases between. The length of the CDR3 is 14 residues. Germline lookup yields CDR1 SGHNT and CDR2 YENEEA. Supplemented by reference TRBV11-3 and TRBJ2-1, the full variable domain reads EAGVVQSPRYKIIEKKQPVAFWCNPISGHNTLYWYLQNLGQGPELLIRYENEEAVDDSQLPKDRFSAERLKGVDSTLKIQPAELGDSAVYLCASSLEGAANEQFFGPGTRLTVL.

The gene calls are TRBV7-9 and TRBJ2-1; no definite D call. Deletions cut 7 bases from V and 4 bases from J, with 11 bases between. Germline CDR1 and CDR2: SEHNR and FQNEAQ (reference sequence). This CDR3 comprises 13 residues. This CDR3 is CASTPRVYNEQFF. For the CDR3, the DNA is TGTGCCAGCACGCCCCGAGTTTACAATGAGCAGTTCTTC.

The genes are TRBV19 and TRBJ2-1; TRBD2 matches at 11 bases. Germline values: CDR1 LNHDA, CDR2 SQIVND (reference sequence). The CDR3 covers 16 residues. V was pared by 5 bases and J by 8 bases, with 11 bases of the junction left unmatched. CDR3 bases: TGTGCCAGTAGTCCGACTTGGCTAGCGGGAGGCCATGAGCAGTTCTTC. Protein: CASSPTWLAGGHEQFF.

The V and J genes are TRBV5-4 and TRBJ2-7; D possibly corresponds to TRBD1 (6 bases). Deletions cut 6 bases from V and 3 bases from J, with 16 bases between. The V gene's germline CDR1 is SGHNT and CDR2 YYREEE (reference sequence). CDR3 size: 14 residues. The CDR3 is CASNQDRCYYEQYF. DNA for the CDR3: TGTGCCAGCAACCAAGACAGGTGCTACTACGAGCAGTACTTC.

The chain carries TRBV9 and TRBJ1-6; D unresolved. The germline V and J ends were trimmed by 4 bases and 7 bases, with 12 bases remaining between them. Germline CDR1 reads SGDLS; CDR2 reads YYNGEE. This CDR3 has 14 amino acids. In nucleotides, the CDR3 is TGTGCCAGCAGCCCAGACCCGGGGAATTCACCCCTCCACTTT. This gives the protein CASSPDPGNSPLHF.

The rearrangement links TRBV4-3 to TRBJ2-4; maybe TRBD2 (6 bases). The V end was cut by 3 bases, the J end by 0 bases, with 6 bases between. The V gene's germline CDR1 is LGHNA and CDR2 YSLEER. The CDR3 spans 14 residues. The CDR3 nucleotides read TGCGCCAGCAGCCAGGGGGGAGCCAAAAACATTCAGTACTTC. As protein: CASSQGGAKNIQYF.

The chain carries TRBV10-3 and TRBJ2-3, with D maybe TRBD1 (6 bases). Germline V gene sequence: CDR1 ENHRY, CDR2 SYGVKD. CDR3 length equals 13 residues. Trimming stripped 10 bases from V and 5 bases from J, with 16 bases between. The chain's CDR3 is CATYREEGDTQYF. The CDR3, as DNA: TGTGCCACATACAGGGAAGAGGGAGATACGCAGTATTTT.

The rearrangement links TRBV10-1 to TRBJ2-1; 7 bases line up with TRBD2. Trimming removed 2 bases from V and 2 bases from J; junction bases left unmatched: 3. The germline gives CDR1 WNHNN, CDR2 SYGVQD (reference sequence). The CDR3 contains 15 residues. The CDR3 is CASSEREAPYNEQFF. Here the CDR3 DNA reads TGCGCCAGCAGTGAGCGGGAGGCCCCCTACAATGAGCAGTTCTTC.

The rearrangement joins TRBV6-6 to TRBJ2-7; 10 positions agree with TRBD1. V lost 0 bases and J lost 9; bases outside the gene matches: 5. The CDR3 has 14 residues. Germline V gives CDR1 MNHNY, CDR2 SVGAGI (reference sequence). This CDR3 is CASSYSDRGQGQYF. Here the CDR3 DNA reads TGTGCCAGCAGTTACTCTGACAGGGGGCAAGGGCAGTACTTC.

CDR3 DNA: TGTGCCTGGAGTCCAACGGTCACGGGGACCCAGTACTTC. Translation gives CAWSPTVTGTQYF. This chain joins TRBV30 and TRBJ2-5; D gene uncertain. The CDR3 loop spans 13 amino acids. Looked up from germline, CDR1 is GTSNPN and CDR2 is SVGIG (reference sequence). The germline V and J ends were trimmed by 2 bases and 7 bases, with 14 bases remaining between them.